This TCR beta chain was identified during a study of T cell repertoires in cytomegalovirus infection (dated by TCRdb to the late 2010s). In the study overall: The peptide stimulations were aimed at well-studied HLA-B-restricted epitopes as well as recently identified HLA-C-restricted CMV epitopes, whose presentation resists viral immunomodulation. Because public TCR beta signatures pointed to carriage of CMV infection together with the matching HLA type, the HLA type of each donor mattered for the analysis. General findings and caveats noted by the study authors: In both this cohort and an independent roughly 350-donor cohort, the cumulative frequency of public TCR beta family members distinguished carriers of CMV infection plus the relevant HLA type. The ex vivo response was dominated by HLA-C-restricted CMV-specific TCR beta clonotypes, which also provided the single most frequent clonotype in two of eight donors.

After removal of 7 bases from V and 8 bases from J, the junction retains 14 bases not matched to a gene. The germline V gene (reference sequence) gives CDR1 as SGHNT and CDR2 as YYREEE. There are 15 amino acids in the CDR3, from cysteine to phenylalanine inclusive. Just the 45-base CDR3 DNA is kept, in frame starting at base 1. Sample treatment or condition, as interpreted from the label and publication: in vitro stimulation with specific CMV peptide epitopes to enrich CMV-specific T cells. A note on this clonotype: This clone's antigen is unknown. No much larger clone exists at a distance of one base, and base qualities are not known.

Sequencing used an Illumina HiSeq 1500. TCRdb reanalyzed the raw reads on its own, using fastp at Q25 for trimming and MiXCR for clone calling, and kept in-frame beta chains. Each CDR3 protein appears once, grouped with its most common genes and DNA. This sample is represented by approximately 910,000 distinct CDR3 sequences; around 32% of them were singletons. Over 12% of the sample comes from the top ten. This clonotype originated in a human donor in good health (CMV status not recorded). Some clones in this sample may be carry-over from other donors' samples. The rearrangement combines TRBV5-4 with TRBJ2-3; TRBD2 lines up with 9 middle nucleotides. Sequences were derived from cultured CD8+ T cells from PBMCs, sampled from culture after CMV antigen stimulation. The DNA sequence follows: TGTGCCAGCGGGGACGGCGGGGGGGAGCGGGCTACGCAGTATTTT. This translates into CASGDGGGERATQYF.